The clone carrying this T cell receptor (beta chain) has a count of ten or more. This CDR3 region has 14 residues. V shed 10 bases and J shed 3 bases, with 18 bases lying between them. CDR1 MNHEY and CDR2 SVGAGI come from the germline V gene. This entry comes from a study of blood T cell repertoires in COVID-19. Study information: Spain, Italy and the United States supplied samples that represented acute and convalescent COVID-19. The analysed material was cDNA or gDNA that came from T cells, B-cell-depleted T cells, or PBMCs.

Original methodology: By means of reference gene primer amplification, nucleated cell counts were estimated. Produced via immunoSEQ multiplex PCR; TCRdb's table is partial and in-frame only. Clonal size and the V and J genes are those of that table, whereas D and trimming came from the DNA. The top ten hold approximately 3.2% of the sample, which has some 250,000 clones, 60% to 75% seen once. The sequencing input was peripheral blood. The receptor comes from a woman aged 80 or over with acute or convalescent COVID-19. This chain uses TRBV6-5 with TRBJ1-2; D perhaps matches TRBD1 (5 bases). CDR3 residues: CATRLSWGDYGYTF. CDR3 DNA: TGTGCCACCAGGCTAAGCTGGGGGGACTATGGCTACACCTTC.